These T cell receptor beta chains were read from a single sample in a study of blood T cell repertoires in COVID-19. Method: immunoSEQ multiplex PCR; TCRdb's copy keeps in-frame clones and lacks some. Here the sample spans about 240,000 clones, approximately 83% being singletons. Input material: PBMCs or T cells enriched from blood (not recorded which). These receptors were collected from a woman in her thirties or forties who had been exposed to COVID-19. The CDR3 runs from the conserved cysteine through the conserved F or W. D genes are given only for firm matches. Clone size is given for some rows only: seen once, a few or many times, or a class if the clone is expanded.

v_call,clone_size,d_call,j_call,cdr3_nt,cdr3_aa
TRBV5-5,NA,NA,TRBJ1-4,TGTGCCAGCAGCCAAGACTCACCTGTAGGTGAAAAACTGTTTTTT,CASSQDSPVGEKLFF
TRBV6-5,NA,NA,TRBJ1-2,TGTGCCAGCAGGGGCCCTGGCTACACCTTC,CASRGPGYTF
TRBV7-2,NA,TRBD1,TRBJ2-1,TGTGCCAGCAGCTTAGTTGGACAGGGGTACAATGAGCAGTTCTTC,CASSLVGQGYNEQFF
TRBV12-3/TRBV12-4,NA,NA,TRBJ2-5,TGTGCCAGCACCCCGTCACTCCAAGAGACCCAGTACTTC,CASTPSLQETQYF
TRBV7-3,NA,NA,TRBJ2-7,TGTGCCAGCAGCTTATTCCCAGGGTCCTACGAGCAGTACTTC,CASSLFPGSYEQYF
TRBV5-1,NA,NA,TRBJ2-7,TGCGCCAGCAGCTTGGGGGGGCAGAAATACTACGAGCAGTACTTC,CASSLGGQKYYEQYF
TRBV2,NA,NA,TRBJ1-3,TGTGCCAGCAGTCTTTCAGGGACACCGATCGGAAACACCATATATTTT,CASSLSGTPIGNTIYF
TRBV12-3/TRBV12-4,NA,NA,TRBJ1-1,TGTGCCAGCAGCGCAGGGCGGAGCACTGAAGCTTTCTTT,CASSAGRSTEAFF
TRBV27,NA,NA,TRBJ2-5,TGTGCCAGCAGTTTATTGAGGGGGGGCCCAGAGACCCAGTACTTC,CASSLLRGGPETQYF
TRBV21-1,NA,NA,TRBJ1-2,TGTGCCAGCAGCAAAGTGGGGGGACCTAACTATGGCTACACCTTC,CASSKVGGPNYGYTF
TRBV4-3,NA,NA,TRBJ1-1,TGCGCCAGCAGCCAAGTATCTGGAGTGGTCGAAGCTTTCTTT,CASSQVSGVVEAFF
TRBV7-3,NA,NA,TRBJ2-5,TGTGCCAGCAGCTTGGGGACACCCGAAGCGACCCAGTACTTC,CASSLGTPEATQYF
TRBV21-1,NA,NA,TRBJ2-3,TGTGCCAGCAGCATGAGACGGGGAAGGGCGCCAGATACGCAGTATTTT,CASSMRRGRAPDTQYF
TRBV6-5,once,TRBD2,TRBJ2-1,TGTGCCAGCAGTTCCCCCGGGCCGGGGGGCAATGAGCAGTTCTTC,CASSSPGPGGNEQFF
TRBV5-1,NA,TRBD1,TRBJ1-2,TGCGCCAGCAGGCCAATACCGGGACAGGGGGGCGATGGCTACACCTTC,CASRPIPGQGGDGYTF
TRBV3-1/TRBV3-2,once,NA,TRBJ2-7,TGTGCCAGCAGTTGGGCCAGCTCCTACGAGCAGTACTTC,CASSWASSYEQYF
TRBV2,NA,TRBD2,TRBJ2-1,TGTGCCAGCAGTGATTTGAGCGGGGGGAGCGCTGAGCAGTTCTTC,CASSDLSGGSAEQFF
TRBV6-5,NA,TRBD2,TRBJ2-7,TGTGCCAGCAGTTATGGTGGTCTAGCGGGGCCCGAGCAGTACTTC,CASSYGGLAGPEQYF
TRBV7-2,few,TRBD2,TRBJ2-1,TGTGCCAGCAGCTTAGGGGGACTAGCGGGGACCAATGAGCAGTTCTTC,CASSLGGLAGTNEQFF
TRBV19,NA,TRBD1,TRBJ2-1,TGTGCCGGACCTAGGACAGGAGACCTTTACTACAATGAGCAGTTCTTC,CAGPRTGDLYYNEQFF
TRBV5-4,NA,NA,TRBJ2-7,TGTGCCAGCAGCTTGGATATGCCCCGGAGTCCCTACGAGCAGTACTTC,CASSLDMPRSPYEQYF
TRBV20-1,NA,NA,TRBJ1-4,TGCAGTGCTAAAAGAGGCGAAAAACTGTTTTTT,CSAKRGEKLFF
TRBV5-1,NA,NA,TRBJ1-6,TGCGCCAGCAGCACCGAACAGGGATATAATTCACCCCTCCACTTT,CASSTEQGYNSPLHF
TRBV4-2,NA,NA,TRBJ2-1,TGTGCCAGCAGCCAATCAGTTCCCAATGAGCAGTTCTTC,CASSQSVPNEQFF
TRBV7-8,NA,NA,TRBJ1-2,TGTGCCAGCAGCTTAATGGGGCAGCCGGGGGATGGCTACACCTTC,CASSLMGQPGDGYTF
TRBV7-3,NA,TRBD2,TRBJ2-3,TGTGCCAGCAGCCCAAAGGGGGGACTAGGCACAGATACGCAGTATTTT,CASSPKGGLGTDTQYF
TRBV6-4,NA,NA,TRBJ1-1,TGTGCCAGCAATGGGGACACCGGAAAAAACACTGAAGCTTTCTTT,CASNGDTGKNTEAFF
TRBV28,NA,TRBD1,TRBJ1-5,TGTGCCAGCAGTTCGGGACAGGGAAACCAGCCCCAGCATTTT,CASSSGQGNQPQHF
TRBV6-5,NA,NA,TRBJ2-3,TGTGCCAGCAAGCAGGGGGGACGCACAGATACGCAGTATTTT,CASKQGGRTDTQYF
TRBV27,NA,TRBD1,TRBJ2-7,TGTGCCAGCAGACTTCTGACAGGGTTGCACGAGCAGTACTTC,CASRLLTGLHEQYF
TRBV5-4,NA,NA,TRBJ1-4,TGTGCCAGCAGCTTGTGGTCAGGAACTAATGAAAAACTGTTTTTT,CASSLWSGTNEKLFF
TRBV7-2,NA,TRBD1,TRBJ1-6,TGTGCCAGCAGCCCCAGGGGACAGGGAAATAATTCACCCCTCCACTTT,CASSPRGQGNNSPLHF
TRBV7-8,NA,NA,TRBJ1-6,TGTGCCAGCAGCTTAAGTCAGGGGTATAATTCACCCCTCCACTTT,CASSLSQGYNSPLHF
TRBV2,NA,NA,TRBJ1-3,TGTGTCAGCAGCTCCAGGAGGGGAAGTGGAAACACCATATATTTT,CVSSSRRGSGNTIYF
TRBV19,few,TRBD2,TRBJ2-3,TGTGCCAGTAGTAAAACTAGCGGGGGGGCAGATACGCAGTATTTT,CASSKTSGGADTQYF
TRBV6-5,few,NA,TRBJ2-3,TGTGCCAGCAGTTACTCTCCGAGGGTATCCGATACGCAGTATTTT,CASSYSPRVSDTQYF
TRBV7-9,NA,NA,TRBJ2-3,TGTGCCAGCAAACCTGACGTAGCCACAGATACGCAGTATTTT,CASKPDVATDTQYF
TRBV15,NA,TRBD2,TRBJ2-1,TGTGCCACCAGCAGATCCCCGACTAGCCCCAATGAGCAGTTCTTC,CATSRSPTSPNEQFF
TRBV5-1,NA,NA,TRBJ1-2,TGCGCCAGCAGCAAGACCTACAGCCCCGCTAACTATGGCTACACCTTC,CASSKTYSPANYGYTF
TRBV28,NA,NA,TRBJ2-7,TGTGCCAGCAGTCCCCCGGGTGTCTACGAGCAGTACTTC,CASSPPGVYEQYF
TRBV6-5,NA,NA,TRBJ2-7,TGTGCCAGCACCCGGCCTGGTAGGAGCTACGAGCAGTACTTC,CASTRPGRSYEQYF
TRBV6-5,NA,TRBD1,TRBJ2-7,TGTGCCAGCAGTTTTCAACAGGGGTCCGAGCAGTACTTC,CASSFQQGSEQYF
TRBV24-1,NA,NA,TRBJ1-5,TGTGCCACCAGTGACGCCCGGGCCCGGGATAAGTATCAGCCCCAGCATTTT,CATSDARARDKYQPQHF
TRBV28,NA,TRBD1,TRBJ2-5,TGTGCCAGCAGTTCGTCAGGGGGACAAGAGACCCAGTACTTC,CASSSSGGQETQYF
TRBV4-1,NA,TRBD1,TRBJ1-5,TGCGCCAGCAGCCTCGAGGGGGCCGGGGGGGATCAGCCCCAGCATTTT,CASSLEGAGGDQPQHF
TRBV5-1,NA,TRBD1,TRBJ2-2,TGCGCCAGCAGTTGGGACAGGGTAAACACCGGGGAGCTGTTTTTT,CASSWDRVNTGELFF
TRBV12-3/TRBV12-4,NA,NA,TRBJ2-7,TGTGCCAGCAGGCTACCCTACGAGCAGTACTTC,CASRLPYEQYF
TRBV3-1/TRBV3-2,many,TRBD1,TRBJ1-1,TGTGCCAGCGGGGCATCGGGACAGCCGAACACTGAAGCTTTCTTT,CASGASGQPNTEAFF
TRBV21-1,NA,NA,TRBJ2-7,TGTGCCAGCAGCAAACGTCGTCCAGGGCGGACCTACGAGCAGTACTTC,CASSKRRPGRTYEQYF